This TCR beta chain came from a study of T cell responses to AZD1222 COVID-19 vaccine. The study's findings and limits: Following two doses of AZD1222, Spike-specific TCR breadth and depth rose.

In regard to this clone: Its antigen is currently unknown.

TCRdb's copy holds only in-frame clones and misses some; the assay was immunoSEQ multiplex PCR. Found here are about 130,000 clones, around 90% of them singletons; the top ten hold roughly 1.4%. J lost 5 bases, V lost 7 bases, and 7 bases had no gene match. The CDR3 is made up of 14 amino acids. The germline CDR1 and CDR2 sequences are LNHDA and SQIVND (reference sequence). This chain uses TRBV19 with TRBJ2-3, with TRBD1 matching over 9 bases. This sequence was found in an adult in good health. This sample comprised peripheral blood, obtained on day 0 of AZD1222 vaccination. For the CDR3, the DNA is TGTGCCAGTAACGGACAGGGGTTGAGAGATACGCAGTATTTT. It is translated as CASNGQGLRDTQYF.